The clone carrying this T cell receptor beta chain was counted a single time. This CDR3 has 14 residues. Germline V gene lookup returns CDR1 SGDLS and CDR2 YYNGEE. V dropped 2 bases and J dropped 3; count of bases not matched to a gene: 1. The method was immunoSEQ multiplex PCR; TCRdb's version includes in-frame clones alone and lacks a portion of them. Of roughly 240,000 clones listed, about 88% were seen once; the top ten hold 3.6%. The data were taken from a study of blood T cell repertoires in COVID-19. Looking at the study overall: The United States, Italy and Spain were the sources of the acute and convalescent COVID-19 samples. The analysed material was cDNA or gDNA that came from T cells, B-cell-depleted T cells, or PBMCs.

The V and J genes are TRBV9 and TRBJ2-5; 10 bases line up with TRBD2. The sequence was collected from a young man with active or convalescent COVID-19. Sequencing used peripheral blood. CDR3 in amino acids: CASSVLAGEETQYF. The DNA for the CDR3 is TGTGCCAGCAGCGTTCTAGCGGGAGAAGAGACCCAGTACTTC.